The sequence of this T cell receptor (beta chain) was determined in a study of blood T cells in healthy people across ages. In regard to this clonotype: The antigen remains unidentified.

The study's findings and limits: Diversity figures based on one million T cells were deemed too low.

For the second PCR, which ran for roughly 6 to 12 cycles, a sample-barcoded 5' primer and a J-beta primer mix were used. TCRdb processed the 5' RACE reads anew with MiXCR; each CDR3 protein has one entry. The sample comprises around 940,000 distinct CDR3 sequences, roughly half of which are singletons, and about a fifth rests with the top ten. The germline CDR1 and CDR2 sequences are MDHEN and SYDVKM. The CDR3 is 14 residues long. With 4 bases removed from V and 0 bases from J, the gap between germline ends came to 9 bases. The source material was blood. The chain links TRBV28 to TRBJ1-1, with D hard to call. This TCR was recovered from a woman in her sixties or seventies in good health. CDR3 in DNA: TGTGCCAGCAGTTCATGGGGAGTGAACACTGAAGCTTTCTTT. Protein sequence: CASSSWGVNTEAFF.